Following are 24 T cell receptor beta chains from one sample sequenced in a study of blood T cell repertoires in COVID-19. The table came from immunoSEQ multiplex PCR; TCRdb's copy has only in-frame clones and leaves some out. The sample includes just under 60,000 clones, more than 65% of them seen just once. Sample: peripheral blood. These receptors originate from a man older than 75 with COVID-19, enrolled during active disease.

The chain links TRBV2 to TRBJ1-2; 8 nucleotides match TRBD1. The CDR3 covers 14 residues. In germline, CDR1 is SNHLY, CDR2 FYNNEI. V dropped 6 bases and J dropped 3; count of bases not matched to a gene: 6. CDR3 DNA: TGTGCCAGCAGCACTCAGGGGGCCGACTATGGCTACACCTTC. Its protein is CASSTQGADYGYTF. Using reference TRBV2 and TRBJ1-2 for the parts outside the CDR3, the full variable domain is EPEVTQTPSHQVTQMGQEVILRCVPISNHLYFYWYRQILGQKVEFLVSFYNNEISEKSEIFDDQFSVERPDGSNFTLKIRSTKLEDSAMYFCASSTQGADYGYTFGSGTRLTVV.

The chain has TRBV6-2 or TRBV6-3 and TRBJ2-1; 9 nucleotides align to TRBD2. The CDR3 is 15 amino acids. V lost 6 bases, J lost 9 bases, and 12 bases stayed unmatched. Germline lookup yields CDR1 MNHEY and CDR2 SVGEGT. The CDR3 here is CASSRPPGLAFEQFF. The CDR3 coding sequence is TGTGCCAGCAGCCGCCCCCCAGGACTAGCGTTTGAGCAGTTCTTC.

This chain uses TRBV19 with TRBJ2-1, with 11 bases matching TRBD2. Germline V CDR1 and CDR2: LNHDA, SQIVND (reference sequence). Unmatched junction bases numbered 11, after V lost 7 bases and J lost 3 bases. The CDR3 has 17 amino acids. The CDR3 reads CASTKTSGADFYNEQFF. DNA for the CDR3: TGTGCCAGTACCAAGACTAGCGGGGCTGACTTCTACAATGAGCAGTTCTTC. Full variable domain (missing parts from reference TRBV19 and TRBJ2-1): DGGITQSPKYLFRKEGQNVTLSCEQNLNHDAMYWYRQDPGQGLRLIYYSQIVNDFQKGDIAEGYSVSREKKESFPLTVTSAQKNPTAFYLCASTKTSGADFYNEQFFGPGTRLTVL.

For the CDR3, the DNA is TGTGCCAGCAGACCCTCGGCAGGGGCTATTCTCGAGCAGTACTTC. Translated: CASRPSAGAILEQYF. V is TRBV6-5 and J is TRBJ2-7; perhaps TRBD1 as D (6 bases). CDR3 length equals 15 residues. Trimming took off 6 bases at V and 6 bases at J, with 21 bases between the two ends. Germline CDR1 reads MNHEY; CDR2 reads SVGAGI.

The rearrangement links TRBV10-3 to TRBJ1-5; D call uncertain. Deletions cut 4 bases from V and 4 bases from J, with 14 bases between. The CDR3 is 15 amino acids. Germline loops: CDR1 ENHRY, CDR2 SYGVKD. CDR3 sequence (DNA): TGTGCCATCAGTGGGGCAGGCGGGGATAATCAGCCCCAGCATTTT. Translated: CAISGAGGDNQPQHF.

The chain links TRBV2 to TRBJ1-5, with no clear D. The V and J ends lost 4 bases and 11 bases respectively, with 12 bases between them. The CDR3 has 12 amino acids. Germline loops: CDR1 SNHLY, CDR2 FYNNEI. The CDR3: CASSASPEAQHF. The CDR3 DNA is TGTGCCAGCAGTGCGTCCCCAGAGGCCCAGCATTTT.

The chain recombines TRBV25-1 with TRBJ2-1; TRBD1 agrees at 7 bases. The V segment lost 4 bases and the J segment 9 bases; nucleotides outside the gene matches: 6. Germline lookup yields CDR1 MGHDK and CDR2 SYGVNS. This CDR3 is 13 amino acids long. CDR3 protein: CASSGWDSSEQFF. In nucleotides, the CDR3 is TGTGCCAGCAGTGGATGGGACAGCAGTGAGCAGTTCTTC.

The chain has TRBV5-1 and TRBJ1-1; D may be TRBD1 (5 bases). The CDR3 length is 15 residues. The V and J ends lost 0 bases and 1 base respectively, with 10 bases between them. CDR1 is SGHRS and CDR2 is YFSETQ in the germline V gene. This chain's CDR3 is CASSLGVGQNTEAFF. In nucleotides, the CDR3 is TGCGCCAGCAGCTTGGGGGTGGGGCAGAACACTGAAGCTTTCTTT.

For the CDR3, the DNA is TGCGCCAGCAGCTTGGCGGACAGGGGGCGCGTCACTGAAGCTTTCTTT. The encoded protein is CASSLADRGRVTEAFF. This chain connects TRBV5-1 to TRBJ1-1, with 11 bases lining up with TRBD1. Germline CDR1 reads SGHRS; CDR2 reads YFSETQ. The V and J ends lost 0 bases and 4 bases, in that order; junction bases with no gene match: 5. The CDR3 loop spans 16 amino acids. Variable domain in full (rest from reference TRBV5-1 and TRBJ1-1): KAGVTQTPRYLIKTRGQQVTLSCSPISGHRSVSWYQQTPGQGLQFLFEYFSETQRNKGNFPGRFSGRQFSNSRSEMNVSTLELGDSALYLCASSLADRGRVTEAFFGQGTRLTVV.

The chain employs TRBV5-8 and TRBJ1-1; TRBD1 might be the D (5 bases). The CDR3 extends over 14 amino acids. The germline gives CDR1 SGHTS, CDR2 YDEGEE. The V end lost 2 bases, the J end lost 5 bases, and 13 bases lay between the germline ends. The DNA for the CDR3 is TGTGCCAGCAGCTTTATGAAGGGGTGGACTGAAGCTTTCTTT. The encoded protein is CASSFMKGWTEAFF. The variable domain in full, with the rest retrieved from reference TRBV5-8 and TRBJ1-1, is EAGVTQSPTHLIKTRGQQATLRCSPISGHTSVYWYQQALGLGLQFLLWYDEGEERNRGNFPPRFSGRQFPNYSSELNVNALELEDSALYLCASSFMKGWTEAFFGQGTRLTVV.

The CDR3 here is CASSSGIGSYYNEQFF. In DNA form, the CDR3 reads TGTGCCAGCAGCTCTGGTATCGGGAGTTACTACAATGAGCAGTTCTTC. The chain carries TRBV7-9 and TRBJ2-1, with a tentative D call TRBD2 (6 bases). Germline CDR1 SEHNR, CDR2 FQNEAQ (reference sequence). V was pared by 4 bases and J by 3 bases, with 16 bases between. CDR3 length: 16 residues.

The CDR3 loop is CASSRTTSGTNTGELFF. The CDR3 DNA sequence: TGCGCCAGCAGTCGCACGACTAGCGGAACGAACACCGGGGAGCTGTTTTTT. This chain connects TRBV4-3 to TRBJ2-2; 9 bases are shared with TRBD2. Germline CDR1 and CDR2: LGHNA and YSLEER. Trimming took 6 bases from V and 0 from J; bases not matched to a gene: 8. The CDR3 has 17 residues.

This clone was seen once. This chain links TRBV18 with TRBJ2-1; the D gene is possibly TRBD2 (5 bases). CDR1 is KGHSH and CDR2 is LQKENI in the germline V gene. The CDR3 is made up of 14 amino acids. V was clipped by 4 bases and J by 3 bases, with 10 bases between them. This chain's CDR3 is CASSLPGSYNEQFF. The DNA of the CDR3 is TGTGCCAGCTCACTCCCGGGAAGCTACAATGAGCAGTTCTTC.

V and J are TRBV27 and TRBJ1-6, with D hard to call. The ends were cut back, 6 bases at V and 10 bases at J, with 25 bases in the middle. This CDR3 spans 17 amino acids. CDR1 is MNHEY, CDR2 SMNVEV, per germline (reference sequence). For the CDR3, the DNA is TGTGCCAGCAGGGCCACAGTTGGGTTACAGTTAGGATCACCCCTCCACTTT. It specifies CASRATVGLQLGSPLHF.

The chain employs TRBV24-1 and TRBJ2-3; 8 bases align to TRBD1. The CDR3 contains 18 residues. Germline CDR1 KGHDR, CDR2 SFDVKD. The trim removed 4 bases at V and 2 bases at J, leaving 13 bases unmatched. CDR3: CATSDPPGPGQATDTQYF. The CDR3 bases are TGTGCCACCAGTGACCCGCCCGGGCCGGGACAGGCCACAGATACGCAGTATTTT.

V and J are TRBV7-9 and TRBJ2-7, with 8 bases lining up with TRBD1. Germline V gene data show CDR1 as SEHNR and CDR2 as FQNEAQ (reference sequence). The length of the CDR3 is 13 residues. V trimming: 5 bases; J trimming: 3 bases; junction bases outside the gene matches: 3. The CDR3: CASSPGQGYEQYF. The DNA of the CDR3 is TGTGCCAGCAGCCCCGGACAGGGCTACGAGCAGTACTTC.

This clone showed up just once. The CDR3 DNA is TGTGCCAGCAGTTACTCGACAGTAGCACCCCTCCACTTT. Protein sequence: CASSYSTVAPLHF. The rearrangement joins TRBV6-5 to TRBJ1-6, with D perhaps matching TRBD1 (5 bases). V lost 0 bases and J 11 bases, leaving 8 bases between the germline ends. The CDR3 extends over 13 amino acids. Per germline, CDR1 MNHEY and CDR2 SVGAGI.

This chain's CDR3 is CSASPSGRDNEQFF. As DNA, the CDR3 is TGCAGTGCTAGTCCTAGCGGGAGGGATAATGAGCAGTTCTTC. V and J are TRBV20-1 and TRBJ2-1; 12 bases are shared with TRBD2. The CDR3 is made up of 14 amino acids. Losses at the gene ends were 3 bases for V and 7 bases for J; bases not matched to a gene: 4. Germline lookup yields CDR1 DFQATT and CDR2 SNEGSKA (reference sequence).

The CDR3 bases are TGTGCCAGCAGTTTATCCACCGCTCCAGGGGGAGGTTCACCCCTCCACTTT. This encodes CASSLSTAPGGGSPLHF. The J gene is TRBJ1-6, the V gene TRBV27, with 7 bases identical to TRBD1. This CDR3 is built from 17 residues. V was clipped by 0 bases and J by 9 bases; unmatched bases: 11. Looked up from germline, CDR1 is MNHEY and CDR2 is SMNVEV (reference sequence).

CDR3 in amino acids: CASSQLSPGRDGYTF. CDR3 sequence (DNA): TGTGCCAGCAGCCAACTGTCACCGGGAAGAGATGGCTACACCTTC. The V call is TRBV3-1 (or the pseudogene TRBV3-2), the J call TRBJ1-2, with no clear D. This CDR3 comprises 15 residues. CDR1 and CDR2 from the germline V gene are LGHDT and YNNKEL (reference sequence). The V gene lost 2 bases and the J gene lost 6 bases, with 16 bases spanning the gap.

The rearrangement links TRBV7-8 to TRBJ2-5, with TRBD1 matching 7 bases. There are 15 residues in the CDR3. The germline CDR1 and CDR2 sequences are SGHVS and FQNEAQ. V was pared by 1 base and J by 6 bases, with 8 bases of the junction left unmatched. The CDR3 spells CASSLGAGGGQTQYF. CDR3 DNA: TGTGCCAGCAGCTTAGGGGCAGGGGGTGGGCAGACCCAGTACTTC. Filled out from reference TRBV7-8 and TRBJ2-5, the complete variable domain reads GAGVSQSPRYKVAKRGQDVALRCDPISGHVSLFWYQQALGQGPEFLTYFQNEAQLDKSGLPSDRFFAERPEGSVSTLKIQRTQQEDSAVYLCASSLGAGGGQTQYFGPGTRLLVL.

This chain joins TRBV6-6 and TRBJ1-6; D remains unclear. The V end was cut by 5 bases, the J end by 0 bases, with 14 bases between. Germline assignment: CDR1 MNHNY and CDR2 SVGAGI (reference sequence). The CDR3 runs 17 residues. CDR3: CASSPLIPRSYNSPLHF. CDR3 nucleotide sequence: TGTGCCAGCAGTCCGCTAATCCCCCGCTCCTATAATTCACCCCTCCACTTT.

The rearrangement links TRBV5-1 to TRBJ2-4; D might be TRBD1 (6 bases). The CDR3 sequence is 16 residues long. The germline V gene has CDR1 SGHRS and CDR2 YFSETQ. V gave up 4 bases and J gave up 1 base, with 15 bases separating them. CDR3 DNA: TGCGCCAGCAGCCTTCGGACAGAAGTCGCCAAAAACATTCAGTACTTC. Translation: CASSLRTEVAKNIQYF.

The chain links TRBV24-1 to TRBJ2-5, with 8 bases lining up with TRBD1. Germline V gene data show CDR1 as KGHDR and CDR2 as SFDVKD. Unmatched junction bases numbered 5, after V lost 3 bases and J lost 3 bases. The CDR3 spans 15 residues. The CDR3 region has the DNA TGTGCCACCAGTGATGCGACAGGGGCCGAAGAGACCCAGTACTTC. Its translation: CATSDATGAEETQYF.